This entry describes one T cell receptor (beta chain). The antigen remains unidentified. The source of the sample is a study of CD8+ T cells in alopecia areata. Broader study findings: Just one nonresponder means the tie between baseline CD8+ expansion and response stays uncertain. More clonal than normal scalp was lesional scalp, particularly alopecia totalis/universalis.

As to treatment: oral pan-JAK inhibitor, 5-10 mg twice daily. The V segment lost 4 bases and the J segment 1 base; nucleotides outside the gene matches: 8. The CDR3 covers 17 residues. CDR1 and CDR2 (germline): KGHSH, LQKENI. Extracted RNA was reverse transcribed into cDNA, the sequencing template. The repertoire was sequenced with immunoSEQ multiplex PCR; TCRdb's copy has only in-frame clones and lacks some. The sample comprises 150,000 to 200,000 clones, 58% of which are singletons, and roughly 17% rests with the top ten. The TCR originated in a human donor with alopecia areata. V is TRBV18 and J is TRBJ1-3; 9 nucleotides line up with TRBD1. The sequencing used CD4+ T cells sorted from blood, collected at week 56, from a patient treated with tofacitinib. The CDR3 reads CASSLTGTGLSGNTIYF. The CDR3 DNA reads TGTGCCAGCTCACTTACCGGGACAGGGCTATCTGGAAACACCATATATTTT.